The T cell receptor (beta chain) described here comes from a study of cytomegalovirus exposure and HLA in healthy donors (TCRdb year 2017). Describing the broader study: In an earlier analysis of about 560 of the donors, less than 350 Gb of sequence data and 100 million or so unique TCR beta sequences from about 179 million T cells were reported. Approximately 310 gigabases of sequencing data and approximately 85 million unique TCR sequences were included in an early release covering 550 to 800 HLA-typed donors. Of the 300 to 500 genotyped donors, 75% to 85% were placed in the genetic ancestry cluster associated with self-reported Caucasian donors. The aim of the study was to test whether cataloging public T cell receptors could identify signatures of past pathogen exposure. Using immunosequencing, the study profiled T cell repertoires from fewer than 700 subjects and related those repertoires to cytomegalovirus serostatus. Along with the roughly 700-subject first cohort, a separate validation cohort of around 120 different subjects was used. To predict cytomegalovirus infection status, the study brought together high-throughput TCR immunosequencing, statistical association of individual TCRs with disease status, and machine learning. To study patterns of TCR occurrence, a later analysis re-analyzed previously published TCR beta repertoires from 666 donors and added high-resolution HLA genotyping. The later analysis used no new phenotypic data to find candidate immune exposures, relying instead on TCR beta sequences and their occurrence across donors. In an earlier analysis of roughly 580 of the donors, high-throughput TCR beta sequencing was used to judge whether each TCR beta V gene segment behaved as functional or pseudogenic. Donor age, sex, ethnicity and CMV serostatus were collected together with the repertoire data. A later genetic analysis took genome-wide SNP genotypes for about 65% of the 666 donors and used that subset as a discovery cohort. Every discovery cohort repertoire had been produced on one sequencing platform. Both class I and class II loci were covered by HLA typing, at four-digit resolution. The number of typed donors differed by locus: about 629-630 for A, B, C, DRB1 and DQB1; roughly 510 for DQA1; around 610 for DPA1; and around 490 for DPB1. Roughly 5 DR-DQ haplotypes were handled as single units for association and clustering, since linkage in the cohort was strong. Among 300 to 500 genotyped donors of the cohort, an average of roughly 230,000 unique TCR beta nucleotide sequences was sequenced per donor, of which 15% to 20% were non-productive. Summary of the overall study and its limitations: Sequencing depth was assumed to be roughly uniform across donors in the presence/absence analyses, though that assumption may not hold. In vitro tests confirmed that a few of the cytomegalovirus-associated TCR beta chains recognize cytomegalovirus antigens. In both the original and validation cohorts, the classifier was reported to diagnose cytomegalovirus status with high specificity and sensitivity. Because HLA typing was missing for some donors at each locus, association tests included only the typed subset. Because counts were too low, roughly 17 rarely observed V segments, including chromosome 9 orphons, were left out of the earlier analysis of approximately 580 of the donors. This cohort had only TCR beta chains sequenced, and the lack of alpha or paired-chain data limited which features could be detected. A later analysis associated roughly 17,000 TCR beta sequences with specific HLA alleles at a false discovery rate of 0.05. The authors suggested that the approach could potentially be extended to other disease states and immunological phenotypes. A further reported finding was that TCR beta sequences accurately predicted the HLA-A and HLA-B alleles for most subjects in the first cohort. In a later analysis, HLA-associated TCR beta chains were found to be more clonally expanded and to have lower generation probabilities than equally common non-associated chains. Several of the top co-occurrence clusters appeared to be linked to parvovirus B19, influenza, CMV and Epstein-Barr virus, according to a later analysis. Correlated functional status among segregating V segments might be attributable to linkage disequilibrium, but an unknown experimental factor could not be ruled out. When HLA alleles, especially DR and DQ, strongly co-occurred, attributing TCR associations to individual alleles was difficult. While some public TCRs were present in many individuals, most TCR sequences turned up only very rarely across donors. For the cohort, immune exposure information was limited to CMV serostatus. In a later genetic analysis, a missense DCLRE1C variant was associated with V-gene and J-gene trimming of TCR beta chains, and the association was replicated in an independent cohort. According to a later analysis, TCR association rates differed among HLA loci, with DRB1 alleles showing the most associated TCRs and HLA-C alleles showing the fewest. A group of highly shared sequence variants was considered likely to be a technical artifact of the sequencing pipeline. Broadly in line with IMGT annotations, most TCR beta V segments showed up in productive rearrangements about 87% or about 30% of the time in an earlier analysis of a few hundred of the donors. Most CMV-associated TCR beta chains appeared to be HLA-restricted in a later analysis, and the HLA associations seemed to be driven largely by CMV exposure. In the study, approximately 150 TCR beta chains were listed as associated with cytomegalovirus. Compared with the 666-donor mean, donors in an Asian-associated ancestry cluster had fewer N-insertions in productive TCRs, according to a later genetic analysis.

In total, around 600 healthy bone marrow donors made up the cohort. At the time of sampling, all cohort members were nominally healthy, though unrecorded immune exposures were likely present. The donor was CMV seropositive and was included in the group of approximately 300 seropositive cohort members. A peripheral blood sample was provided by each donor, and peripheral blood mononuclear cells were used for TCR beta sequencing. Genomic DNA was extracted from the blood cell samples with the Qiagen DNeasy Blood Extraction Kit. Libraries were prepared through the immunoSEQ multiplex PCR assay. For the multiplex PCR, a mixture combining 60 forward primers for TCR Vbeta segments and 13 reverse primers for TCR Jbeta segments was used. A multiplex PCR assay on genomic DNA amplified the CDR3 region of rearranged TCR beta genes. The amplified TCR beta libraries were sequenced on the Illumina HiSeq System as 87-base-pair reads. The original methods were these. A later analysis tallied around 82 million unique TCR beta chains across the 650 to 750 repertoires, and around 10 million of those chains were shared by two or more donors. A nearest-neighbor algorithm error-corrected the raw reads and collapsed the reads into unique sequences, merging closely related sequences to remove PCR and sequencing errors. CDR3 sequences were aligned to IMGT reference sequences to assign V, D and J gene segments. For a sequence to be retained, a match of at least six nucleotides to both a V gene segment and a J gene segment was required. A rearrangement counted as productive if the CDR3 had no stop codons and remained in frame with V and J, and every other rearrangement counted as non-productive. Following IMGT convention, CDR3 was defined as the stretch from the second conserved V-encoded cysteine up to the conserved J-encoded phenylalanine. The earlier analysis of fewer than 700 of the donors excluded sequences that lacked an unambiguous match to a single V gene segment. In an earlier analysis of approximately 590 of the donors, V segments were called functional above 56.7% productive rearrangements and were called segregating when the between-donor standard deviation exceeded 5%. To diagnose cytomegalovirus status from the catalog of TCR beta chain sequences, a statistical classification framework was built. In a later analysis, TCR nucleotide sequences were compared against IMGT/GENE-DB human TR gene sequences so that V and J genes could be assigned. A later analysis assigned CDR3 sequences and most-parsimonious VDJ recombination scenarios with the TCRdist pipeline. A later analysis defined each TCR beta chain by its CDR3 amino acid sequence plus V-gene family, and excluded reads lacking a unique V-gene family. In a later analysis, around 650 highly shared, low-generation-probability nucleotide sequences were removed to address suspected cross-contamination and a sequencing artifact. In a later analysis, a clonal expansion index for each public chain was calculated from normalized within-repertoire ranks of inferred template counts. Generation probabilities in a later analysis came from a VDJ recombination model fitted to out-of-frame rearrangements, and those results were checked against IGoR. In a later analysis, TCR-TCR, TCR-HLA and TCR-CMV co-occurrence was scored with hypergeometric tests, and a repertoire-size bias correction was applied to TCR pairs. In a later analysis, false discovery rates were estimated by permuting HLA or CMV assignments 20 times. A later analysis grouped co-occurring TCRs with DBSCAN, adding TCRdist sequence similarity when clustering within HLA-allele-positive subsets. Co-occurrence clustering excluded repertoires with fewer than 30,000 or more than 120,000 public chains, plus five with anomalous nucleotide sharing. TCRdb took over this immuneACCESS table, retaining in-frame rearrangements with V and J assigned. Such tables are incomplete; in checked studies, under half of the missing clones stem from an unresolved V gene, and the remainder is unexplained. Clone size and the V and J calls come from that table; the DNA yielded D and trimming. For this sample the table gives around 140,000 clones, of which about 9.1% were detected only once. The ten largest clones capture roughly 6.4% of the sample.

There are a few counts of this clone. The clone's antigen remains unknown. Base qualities are not at hand, and no much larger clone is one base apart. The receptor comes from a woman aged 35 to 49 in good health and CMV-seropositive. The sequenced sample consisted of PBMCs.

The nucleotide sequence reads as follows: TGCGCCAGCAGCCAGCAGGGGCACGGGGAGCTGTTTTTT. This translates into CASSQQGHGELFF. Here the chain combines TRBV4-1 and TRBJ2-2, and TRBD1 may be the D gene, going by 6 matching bases. The junction shows trimming of 3 bases on V and 7 bases on J, plus 9 bases between the germline ends. Looking up the germline V gene yields CDR1 MGHRA and CDR2 YSYEKL. The CDR3 goes from the cysteine to the phenylalanine over 13 residues. Only the CDR3 DNA stays, 39 bases, in frame from base 1.